This TCR beta chain was identified during a study of blood T cell repertoires in COVID-19 (dated by TCRdb to the early 2020s). Study-level background: Collaborator samples came from the United States, Italy and Spain and covered acute and convalescent phases of COVID-19. Samples were obtained from the ongoing ImmuneRACE study (first 160 participants) and from over 1,000 subjects provided by 6 global collaborators. Where available, HLA class I and class II types were obtained from metadata supplied by the sample provider rather than from assay-based typing. The prospective study material was composed of cDNA or gDNA derived from T cells, B-cell-depleted T cells, or PBMCs. Nearly every sample came with metadata listing a de-identified subject ID, COVID-19 status, age in years and sex. Deeply sampled blood TCRbeta repertoires from subjects exposed to, actively infected with, or recovered from COVID-19 were included in the dataset. The repertoires were released in a freely available public database intended as a resource for research on the immune response to SARS-CoV-2. Broader findings and caveats from the paper: Clinical and demographic metadata were provided uncurated, with the amount varying by source and participant.

Details on this clone: The target of this receptor is not known. Within one base of it there is no much larger clone, and no base qualities were kept.

TCRbeta CDR3 regions were amplified from genomic DNA using the immunoSEQ Assay, a bias-controlled multiplex PCR. The authors' analysis ran thus. Nucleated cell counts per sample were estimated from amplification of reference gene primers within the assay. To quantify the absolute abundance of each unique TCRbeta CDR3 rearrangement, sequence reads were collapsed and filtered. For each sample, productive Simpson clonality was calculated as the square root of Simpson's diversity index across productive rearrangements. TCRdb's version of the immuneACCESS table is confined to in-frame rearrangements and falls short of the full clone set. An unresolved V gene accounts for under half of the shortfall where checked; the remainder is of unknown origin. V and J calls and clone size are as listed in that table; D and trimming were resolved from the DNA. Counted in this sample were over 70,000 clones; around 77% of them appeared once. Under 3% of the sample is held by the ten biggest clonotypes.

One collaborating source in Seattle enrolled patients during active infection and followed them longitudinally through the course of disease. The collaborating institutions used their own protocols to collect whole blood in K2EDTA tubes. For TCRbeta analysis, collaborator samples were shipped as frozen whole blood, as isolated PBMCs, or as DNA extracted from either sample type. V loses 2 bases, J loses 2 bases, and the germline ends lie 11 bases apart. The germline V gene supplies CDR1 SGHRS and CDR2 YFSETQ. Its CDR3 holds 15 amino acids, cysteine through phenylalanine. The only DNA kept is the CDR3, 45 bases in frame from the first base.

Sequenced input: peripheral blood. The TCR comes from a man between 65 and 85 years old with COVID-19, enrolled during active disease. The chain uses TRBV5-1 and TRBJ2-1; no D gene can be assigned with confidence. CDR3 protein: CASSLQLEAYNEQFF. The DNA sequence reads TGCGCCAGCAGCTTACAGTTGGAAGCCTACAATGAGCAGTTCTTC.